The 3 T cell receptor beta chains given below trace back to one sample, sequenced in a study of T cell clonotyping in hematopoietic cell transplantation. Data came from immunoSEQ multiplex PCR; TCRdb stores just in-frame clones and leaves some out. The data contain about 16,000 clones, less than 80% of them singletons. Sequencing was carried out using peripheral blood mononuclear cells. These receptor sequences come from a woman aged 55-69 years in good health. Some clones in this sample may be carry-over from other donors' samples.

The V and J genes are TRBV27 and TRBJ2-1; D tentatively reads TRBD1 or TRBD2 (5 bases each). Trimming removed 7 bases from V and 5 bases from J, with 18 bases in between. Germline CDR1 and CDR2: MNHEY and SMNVEV (reference sequence). The CDR3 sequence is 15 residues long. CDR3 sequence: CASIGTRLQNNEQFF. DNA of the CDR3: TGTGCCAGCATTGGGACCCGACTCCAAAACAATGAGCAGTTCTTC.

This chain links TRBV30 with TRBJ2-7, with a tentative D call TRBD1 (5 bases). The germline CDR1 and CDR2 sequences are GTSNPN and SVGIG (reference sequence). Between the trimmed V and J ends, which lost 0 bases and 2 bases, there was a span of 14 bases. This CDR3 spans 15 amino acids. The CDR3 DNA sequence: TGTGCCTGGAGTGTAGGGGCCCTGCCCACCTACGAGCAGTACTTC. Translation gives CAWSVGALPTYEQYF.

The V gene is TRBV30, the J gene TRBJ1-6; D is undetermined. Germline V gives CDR1 GTSNPN, CDR2 SVGIG (reference sequence). V lost 2 bases to trimming and J lost 10 bases, with 15 bases between them. This CDR3 is built from 14 residues. This CDR3 reads CAWSSTPEGSPLHF. The CDR3 DNA reads TGTGCCTGGAGTTCGACACCGGAGGGATCACCCCTCCACTTT.